The 29 T cell receptor beta chains reported below all come from one sample, sequenced in a study of neurological immune-mediated disorders (dated by TCRdb to the late 2010s). Library creation used 5' RACE. Instrument used: Illumina HiSeq 2500. The raw public reads went through TCRdb reprocessing: fastp at Q25, MiXCR clone calling, in-frame beta chains kept. Each entry merges the rows of one CDR3 protein and shows their most common DNA and genes. This sample gives tens of thousands of distinct CDR3 sequences in total; just under 6.5% of them show up just once. The ten largest clones take up 0.57% of the sample. The specimen was CD4+ T cells from blood. Receptors were obtained from a woman in her thirties or forties in good health.

This clonotype was observed at least ten times. The rearrangement links TRBV5-1 to TRBJ2-5; D gene uncertain. Trimming shortened V by 4 bases and J by 5 bases, and 18 bases separated the two germline ends. The CDR3 has 15 residues. The V gene's germline CDR1 is SGHRS and CDR2 YFSETQ. The CDR3 loop is CASSGSGALVETQYF. The CDR3 coding sequence is TGCGCCAGCAGCGGGTCGGGCGCACTCGTGGAGACCCAGTACTTC.

There are many counts of this clonotype. This chain uses TRBV5-1 with TRBJ2-7, with D uncertain. Germline CDR1 and CDR2: SGHRS and YFSETQ. The germline V and J ends were trimmed by 4 bases and 7 bases, with 18 bases remaining between them. The CDR3 is 14 amino acids. The CDR3 protein is CASSREGPIFEQYF. CDR3 nucleotide sequence: TGCGCCAGCAGCAGGGAAGGGCCAATCTTTGAGCAGTACTTC.

This clonotype was detected many times. The chain carries TRBV28 and TRBJ1-1; D unresolved. Trimming removed 2 bases from V and 1 base from J, with 5 bases in between. The CDR3 covers 13 residues. The V gene's germline CDR1 is MDHEN and CDR2 SYDVKM. For the CDR3, the DNA is TGTGCCAGCAGTTTAGTCCGGAACACTGAAGCTTTCTTT. Amino acids: CASSLVRNTEAFF.

This clonotype appeared a few times. The genes are TRBV7-2 and TRBJ2-5, with a possible D match to TRBD2 (6 bases). CDR1 is SGHTA, CDR2 FQGNSA, per germline. The CDR3 runs 13 residues. The V and J ends lost 5 bases and 5 bases respectively, with 12 bases between them. The CDR3 coding sequence is TGTGCCAGCAGCCAAGGGGCGGGGGAGACCCAGTACTTC. Translation gives CASSQGAGETQYF. Based on the CDR3 plus reference TRBV7-2 and TRBJ2-5, the full variable domain is GAGVSQSPSNKVTEKGKDVELRCDPISGHTALYWYRQSLGQGLEFLIYFQGNSAPDKSGLPSDRFSAERTGGSVSTLTIQRTQQEDSAVYLCASSQGAGETQYFGPGTRLLVL.

This clonotype was recorded at least ten times. The chain uses TRBV11-2 and TRBJ1-4, with no clear D. CDR1 SGHAT and CDR2 FQNNGV come from the germline V gene. Trimming removed 3 bases at V and 0 bases at J, with 5 bases between. This CDR3 has 14 amino acids. This CDR3 is CASSLTTTNEKLFF. The CDR3 nucleotides read TGTGCCAGCAGCTTGACAACAACTAATGAAAAACTGTTTTTT.

This clonotype was counted ten times or more. The rearrangement uses TRBV7-2 and TRBJ2-5; 10 bases map to TRBD1. Trimming removed 1 base from V and 6 bases from J; junction bases left unmatched: 8. CDR1 SGHTA and CDR2 FQGNSA come from the germline V gene. The CDR3 is 16 amino acids. The DNA for the CDR3 is TGTGCCAGCAGCTTAGTGGGGAGACAGGGGGCAAAGACCCAGTACTTC. This gives the protein CASSLVGRQGAKTQYF.

This clonotype came up many times. The chain employs TRBV3-1 and TRBJ2-3, with D perhaps TRBD2 (6 bases). This CDR3 spans 15 amino acids. Germline lookup yields CDR1 LGHDT and CDR2 YNNKEL (reference sequence). V shed 5 bases and J shed 8 bases, with 20 bases lying between them. The DNA for the CDR3 is TGTGCCAGCAGCTTTACTAGAGGGGCGCGGGGTACGCAGTATTTT. Its protein product is CASSFTRGARGTQYF.

This clonotype was recorded many times. The rearrangement uses TRBV5-1 and TRBJ1-1, with D tentatively TRBD1 (6 bases). Trimming removed 2 bases at V and 1 base at J, with 12 bases between. Germline V gives CDR1 SGHRS, CDR2 YFSETQ. The CDR3 runs to 15 residues. This CDR3 reads CASSLDGQSNTEAFF. CDR3 in DNA: TGCGCCAGCAGCTTAGATGGACAGTCGAACACTGAAGCTTTCTTT. Filled out from reference TRBV5-1 and TRBJ1-1, the complete variable domain reads KAGVTQTPRYLIKTRGQQVTLSCSPISGHRSVSWYQQTPGQGLQFLFEYFSETQRNKGNFPGRFSGRQFSNSRSEMNVSTLELGDSALYLCASSLDGQSNTEAFFGQGTRLTVV.

There are many counts of this clonotype. This chain uses TRBV29-1 with TRBJ1-1; tentatively, D is TRBD1 (6 bases). This CDR3 has 14 residues. The germline gives CDR1 SQVTM, CDR2 ANQGSEA. With 7 bases removed from V and 1 base from J, the gap between germline ends came to 16 bases. This CDR3 reads CSGHRKQGNTEAFF. The DNA for the CDR3 is TGCAGCGGGCATCGAAAACAGGGGAACACTGAAGCTTTCTTT. Full variable domain (missing parts from reference TRBV29-1 and TRBJ1-1): SAVISQKPSRDICQRGTSLTIQCQVDSQVTMMFWYRQQPGQSLTLIATANQGSEATYESGFVIDKFPISRPNLTFSTLTVSNMSPEDSSIYLCSGHRKQGNTEAFFGQGTRLTVV.

In this sample, this clonotype turned up many times. V gene TRBV20-1 combines with J gene TRBJ2-1, with 12 nucleotides matching TRBD2. V shed 3 bases and J 6 bases; nucleotides not matched to a gene: 3. This CDR3 has 14 residues. Germline-derived CDR1 and CDR2 are DFQATT and SNEGSKA (reference sequence). The CDR3, as DNA: TGCAGTGCTAGGACTAGCGGGAGAGGCAATGAGCAGTTCTTC. This codes for CSARTSGRGNEQFF.

This clonotype was observed many times. This sequence joins TRBV24-1 and TRBJ2-1; 7 bases match TRBD1. The CDR3 has 15 residues. Unmatched junction bases numbered 11, after V lost 6 bases and J lost 7 bases. CDR1 and CDR2 (germline): KGHDR, SFDVKD. CDR3: CATSSRQGRANEQFF. Written as DNA, the CDR3 is TGTGCCACCAGTTCCCGACAGGGCCGGGCGAATGAGCAGTTCTTC.

This clonotype was detected many times. The chain uses TRBV5-1 and TRBJ2-1, with 11 positions matching TRBD2. Germline V gene lookup returns CDR1 SGHRS and CDR2 YFSETQ. The V gene end was trimmed by 3 bases and the J gene end by 9 bases; junction bases not matched to a gene: 14. This CDR3 contains 17 residues. This chain's CDR3 is CASSWANSGRASGEQFF. The DNA for the CDR3 is TGCGCCAGCAGCTGGGCCAATAGCGGGAGGGCCTCTGGTGAGCAGTTCTTC.

Only a few counts were recorded for this clonotype. The genes are TRBV19 and TRBJ2-2, with D maybe TRBD2 (6 bases). The CDR3 is 14 amino acids. The V gene lost 0 bases and the J gene lost 6 bases, with 8 bases spanning the gap. Germline lookup yields CDR1 LNHDA and CDR2 SQIVND (reference sequence). The CDR3 spells CASSIEEGAGELFF. CDR3 in DNA: TGTGCCAGTAGTATAGAGGAGGGAGCCGGGGAGCTGTTTTTT.

This clonotype was detected ten times or more. V is TRBV6-5 and J is TRBJ2-1, with 12 bases matching TRBD2. In germline, CDR1 is MNHEY, CDR2 SVGAGI. The CDR3 covers 17 residues. The V segment lost 0 bases and the J segment 8 bases; nucleotides outside the gene matches: 8. CDR3: CASSYSRLAGVYDEQFF. The CDR3 DNA follows: TGTGCCAGCAGTTACTCTCGACTAGCGGGAGTTTACGATGAGCAGTTCTTC.

This clonotype was observed many times. The chain recombines TRBV29-1 with TRBJ2-7, with D perhaps matching TRBD2 (5 bases). Looked up from germline, CDR1 is SQVTM and CDR2 is ANQGSEA. Trimming pared 4 bases from V and 4 bases from J, leaving 11 bases between. This CDR3 spans 12 amino acids. The CDR3 DNA reads as TGCAGCGTTGGTCCGTCGGGATACGAGCAGTACTTC. Amino acid sequence: CSVGPSGYEQYF.

This clonotype appeared many times. The chain couples TRBV20-1 to TRBJ1-1; tentatively, D is TRBD1 (6 bases). Trimming took off 5 bases at V and 3 bases at J, with 16 bases between the two ends. The CDR3 loop spans 14 amino acids. CDR1 DFQATT and CDR2 SNEGSKA come from the germline V gene (reference sequence). CDR3 coding DNA: TGCAGTGCTTCGGGGGGCACTGGGGACACTGAAGCTTTCTTT. Its protein product is CSASGGTGDTEAFF.

This clonotype was recorded many times. The CDR3 sequence: CAISESTSAGVSDTQYF. In DNA, the CDR3 is TGTGCCATCAGTGAGTCGACTTCGGCAGGGGTTTCAGATACGCAGTATTTT. The chain combines TRBV10-3 with TRBJ2-3; the D gene is possibly TRBD1 (6 bases). Looked up from germline, CDR1 is ENHRY and CDR2 is SYGVKD. This CDR3 has 17 amino acids. V was clipped by 0 bases and J by 4 bases, with 17 bases between them.

This clonotype was found many times. The V call is TRBV5-5, the J call TRBJ2-2; D is perhaps TRBD1 (6 bases). This CDR3 region has 14 residues. V lost 3 bases and J 4 bases, leaving 10 bases between the germline ends. Germline CDR1 and CDR2: SGHKS and YYEKEE (reference sequence). The CDR3, as DNA: TGTGCCAGCAGCTGGGACATATTCACCGGGGAGCTGTTTTTT. Its protein is CASSWDIFTGELFF. The variable domain in full, with the rest retrieved from reference TRBV5-5 and TRBJ2-2, is DAGVTQSPTHLIKTRGQQVTLRCSPISGHKSVSWYQQVLGQGPQFIFQYYEKEERGRGNFPDRFSARQFPNYSSELNVNALLLGDSALYLCASSWDIFTGELFFGEGSRLTVL.

A few counts support this clonotype. The J gene is TRBJ2-7, the V gene TRBV18, with 10 bases lining up with TRBD1. The CDR3 consists of 17 residues. Trimming at V came to 6 bases and at J to 3 bases, leaving 14 bases not matched to a gene. Germline lookup yields CDR1 KGHSH and CDR2 LQKENI. CDR3 nucleotides: TGTGCCAGCTCGCTTTTTGACAGGGGGCTGATCAACTACGAGCAGTACTTC. Translation: CASSLFDRGLINYEQYF.

This clonotype was counted at least ten times. V is TRBV6-5 and J is TRBJ2-6; maybe TRBD2 (6 bases). Trimming took 8 bases from V and 1 from J, leaving 12 bases between them. Germline loops: CDR1 MNHEY, CDR2 SVGAGI. The CDR3 extends over 15 amino acids. The CDR3 here is CASLNAGSGANVLTF. The CDR3 region has the DNA TGTGCCAGCCTTAATGCGGGGTCTGGGGCCAACGTCCTGACTTTC.

The sample holds many counts of this clonotype. In nucleotides, the CDR3 is TGTGCCAGCATCCCTATGAACAATGAGCAGTTCTTC. It translates to CASIPMNNEQFF. V usage is TRBV5-5 and J usage is TRBJ2-1; D call uncertain. The CDR3 extends over 12 amino acids. CDR1 and CDR2 (germline): SGHKS, YYEKEE (reference sequence). V lost 6 bases to trimming and J lost 5 bases, with 9 bases between them. The full variable domain, in which reference TRBV5-5 and TRBJ2-1 provide the parts outside the CDR3, is DAGVTQSPTHLIKTRGQQVTLRCSPISGHKSVSWYQQVLGQGPQFIFQYYEKEERGRGNFPDRFSARQFPNYSSELNVNALLLGDSALYLCASIPMNNEQFFGPGTRLTVL.

This clonotype was picked up many times. J is TRBJ2-5 and V is TRBV20-1; D is uncertain. From germline, CDR1 is DFQATT and CDR2 SNEGSKA (reference sequence). Trimming removed 6 bases at V and 4 bases at J, with 12 bases between. This CDR3 has 12 amino acids. CDR3 in DNA: TGCAGTGCGCCCGGAGTTTCAGAGACCCAGTACTTC. Translating gives CSAPGVSETQYF.

This clonotype was observed at least ten times. V usage is TRBV7-2 and J usage is TRBJ2-7; TRBD1 or TRBD2 may be the D gene (5 bases each). The CDR3 loop spans 14 amino acids. V lost 3 bases, J lost 7 bases, and 16 bases lay in between. CDR1 is SGHTA, CDR2 FQGNSA, per germline. The CDR3 protein is CASSFLERDGEQYF. The DNA of the CDR3 is TGTGCCAGCAGCTTTTTAGAACGGGACGGTGAGCAGTACTTC.

This clonotype was observed many times. V usage is TRBV24-1 and J usage is TRBJ2-3; D possibly corresponds to TRBD1 (6 bases). The V and J ends lost 4 bases and 2 bases respectively, with 12 bases between them. Germline V CDR1 and CDR2: KGHDR, SFDVKD. This CDR3 comprises 15 residues. This CDR3 reads CATSDPDRHTDTQYF. CDR3 DNA: TGTGCCACCAGTGACCCGGACAGACACACAGATACGCAGTATTTT.

This clonotype came up many times. The rearrangement joins TRBV5-1 to TRBJ2-5; no definite D call. V was clipped by 2 bases and J by 3 bases, with 8 bases between them. CDR3 length: 13 residues. The germline CDR1 and CDR2 sequences are SGHRS and YFSETQ. CDR3 protein: CASSLIEKETQYF. CDR3 DNA: TGCGCCAGCAGCTTAATTGAAAAAGAGACCCAGTACTTC.

This clonotype was observed at least ten times. The chain combines TRBV12-3 or TRBV12-4 with TRBJ1-5; possible D gene TRBD1, 5 bases. Deletions cut 3 bases from V and 2 bases from J, with 8 bases between. CDR3 size: 14 residues. CDR3 region: CASSFGRGNQPQHF. In DNA form, the CDR3 reads TGTGCCAGCAGTTTTGGCAGGGGCAATCAGCCCCAGCATTTT.

The CDR3: CASSLGEAGAGEQYF. The CDR3 nucleotides are TGTGCCAGCAGCCTGGGGGAGGCAGGCGCGGGCGAGCAGTACTTC. The V gene is TRBV7-9, the J gene TRBJ2-7; weak D call: TRBD2 (6 bases). Trimming took off 5 bases at V and 6 bases at J, with 20 bases between the two ends. CDR1 SEHNR and CDR2 FQNEAQ come from the germline V gene (reference sequence). The CDR3 totals 15 residues.

In this sample, this clonotype is medium-sized (0.01 to 0.1%). The V gene is TRBV28, the J gene TRBJ1-2; 9 positions match TRBD1. This CDR3 has 16 amino acids. The V and J ends lost 6 bases and 7 bases, in that order; junction bases with no gene match: 15. The germline V gene encodes CDR1 MDHEN and CDR2 SYDVKM. The CDR3 coding sequence is TGTGCCAGCAGCTCCCCCCCGGCCGGGACAGGGCCTGGCTACACCTTC. This gives the protein CASSSPPAGTGPGYTF.

In this sample, this clonotype turned up many times. The chain joins TRBV5-1 to TRBJ2-7; D could derive from TRBD1 or TRBD2 (5 bases each). Germline V lookup: CDR1 SGHRS, CDR2 YFSETQ. This CDR3 is 15 amino acids long. V lost 4 bases and J 7 bases, leaving 21 bases between the germline ends. CDR3 sequence: CASSPSWDVGGEQYF. The CDR3 bases are TGCGCCAGCAGCCCATCTTGGGACGTTGGAGGAGAGCAGTACTTC.